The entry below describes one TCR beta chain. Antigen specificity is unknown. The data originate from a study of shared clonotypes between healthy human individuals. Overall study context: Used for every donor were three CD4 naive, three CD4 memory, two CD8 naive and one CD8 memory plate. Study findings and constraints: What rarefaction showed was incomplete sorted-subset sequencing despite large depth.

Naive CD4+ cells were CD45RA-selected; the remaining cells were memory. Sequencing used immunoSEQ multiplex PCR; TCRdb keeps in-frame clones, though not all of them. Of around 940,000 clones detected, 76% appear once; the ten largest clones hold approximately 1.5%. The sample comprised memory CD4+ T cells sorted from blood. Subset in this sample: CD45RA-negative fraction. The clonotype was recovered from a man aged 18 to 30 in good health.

CDR3 in amino acids: CASSHDRGLEHEQYF. The CDR3 nucleotides are TGTGCCAGCAGTCACGACAGGGGACTTGAGCACGAGCAGTACTTC. The V gene is TRBV7-2, the J gene TRBJ2-7; 8 bases are a match to TRBD1. The germline CDR1 and CDR2 sequences are SGHTA and FQGNSA. The length of the CDR3 is 15 residues. Trimming took 6 bases from V and 5 from J; bases not matched to a gene: 12.